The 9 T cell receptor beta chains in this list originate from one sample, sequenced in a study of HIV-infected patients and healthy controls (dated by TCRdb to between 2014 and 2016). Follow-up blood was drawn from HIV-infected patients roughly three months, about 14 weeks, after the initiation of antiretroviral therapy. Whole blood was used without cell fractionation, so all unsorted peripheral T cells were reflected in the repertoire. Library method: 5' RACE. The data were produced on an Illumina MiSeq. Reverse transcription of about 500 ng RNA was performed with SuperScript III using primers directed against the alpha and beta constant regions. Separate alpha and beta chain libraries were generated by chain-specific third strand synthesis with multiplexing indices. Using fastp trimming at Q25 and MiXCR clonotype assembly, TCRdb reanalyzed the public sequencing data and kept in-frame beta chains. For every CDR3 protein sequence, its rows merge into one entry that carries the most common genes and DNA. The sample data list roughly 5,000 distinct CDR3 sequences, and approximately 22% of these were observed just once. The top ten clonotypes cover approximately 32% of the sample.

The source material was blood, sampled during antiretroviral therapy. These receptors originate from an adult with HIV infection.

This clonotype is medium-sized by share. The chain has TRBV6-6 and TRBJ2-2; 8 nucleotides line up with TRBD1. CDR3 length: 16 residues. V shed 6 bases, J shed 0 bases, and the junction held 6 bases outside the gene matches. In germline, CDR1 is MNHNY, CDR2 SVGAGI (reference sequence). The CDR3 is CASRGRQGSNTGELFF. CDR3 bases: TGTGCCAGCAGAGGGAGACAGGGGTCGAACACCGGGGAGCTGTTTTTT.

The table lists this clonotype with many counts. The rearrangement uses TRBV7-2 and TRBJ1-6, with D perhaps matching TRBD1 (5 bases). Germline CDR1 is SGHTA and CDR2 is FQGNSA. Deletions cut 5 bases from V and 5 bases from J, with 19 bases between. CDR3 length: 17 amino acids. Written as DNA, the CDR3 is TGTGCCAGCAGCACGGCCTTTGACAGCCTACATAATTCACCCCTCCACTTT. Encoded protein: CASSTAFDSLHNSPLHF.

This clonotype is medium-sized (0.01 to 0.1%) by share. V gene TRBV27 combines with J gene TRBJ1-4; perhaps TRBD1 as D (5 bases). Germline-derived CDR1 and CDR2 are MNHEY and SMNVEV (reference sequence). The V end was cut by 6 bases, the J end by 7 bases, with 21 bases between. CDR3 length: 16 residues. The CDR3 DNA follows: TGTGCCAGCAGCGTTACAGGCAATGGGCTTATTGAAAAACTGTTTTTT. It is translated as CASSVTGNGLIEKLFF.

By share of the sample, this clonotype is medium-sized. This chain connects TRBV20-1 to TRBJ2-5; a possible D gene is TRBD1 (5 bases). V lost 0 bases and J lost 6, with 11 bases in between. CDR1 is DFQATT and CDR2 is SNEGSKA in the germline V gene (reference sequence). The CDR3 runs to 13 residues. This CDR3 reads CSARDDQGQTQYF. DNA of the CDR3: TGCAGTGCTAGAGATGATCAGGGCCAGACCCAGTACTTC.

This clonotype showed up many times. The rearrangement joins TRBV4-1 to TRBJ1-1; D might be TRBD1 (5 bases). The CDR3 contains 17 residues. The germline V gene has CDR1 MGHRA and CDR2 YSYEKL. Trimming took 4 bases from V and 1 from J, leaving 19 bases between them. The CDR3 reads CASSPYAGGPPNTEAFF. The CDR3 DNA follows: TGCGCCAGCAGCCCCTATGCTGGGGGACCGCCGAACACTGAAGCTTTCTTT.

The CDR3 reads CASSLHQGRRNTGELFF. The CDR3 DNA follows: TGTGCCAGCAGTTTACATCAGGGGCGGCGGAACACCGGGGAGCTGTTTTTT. The chain is built from TRBV12-3 or TRBV12-4 and TRBJ2-2, with TRBD1 as a possible D gene (6 bases). V was trimmed by 2 bases and J by 1 base, leaving 14 bases between them. This CDR3 has 17 amino acids.

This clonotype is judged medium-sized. The CDR3 nucleotides are TGCGCCAGCAGCCAAGTGCCGGACGAAAAACTGTTTTTT. It codes for CASSQVPDEKLFF. The rearrangement joins TRBV4-1 to TRBJ1-4; D unclear. From germline, CDR1 is MGHRA and CDR2 YSYEKL. This CDR3 region has 13 residues. V was clipped by 1 base and J by 8 bases, with 8 bases between them.

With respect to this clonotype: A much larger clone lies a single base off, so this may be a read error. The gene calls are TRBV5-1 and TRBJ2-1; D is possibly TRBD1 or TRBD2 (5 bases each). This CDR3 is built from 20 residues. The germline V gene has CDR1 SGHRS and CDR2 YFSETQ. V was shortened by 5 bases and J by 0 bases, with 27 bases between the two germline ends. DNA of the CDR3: TGCGCCAGCAGTCCCTGGGCTCTAGCCGGGACGATGAGCTCCTACAATGAGCAGTTCTTC. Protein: CASSPWALAGTMSSYNEQFF.

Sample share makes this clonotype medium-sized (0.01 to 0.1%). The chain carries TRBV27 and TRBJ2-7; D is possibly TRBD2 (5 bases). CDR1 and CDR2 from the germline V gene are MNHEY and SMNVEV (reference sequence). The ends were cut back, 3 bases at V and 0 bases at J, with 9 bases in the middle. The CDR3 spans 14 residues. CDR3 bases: TGTGCCAGCAGTTTGAGGGTAACCTCCTACGAGCAGTACTTC. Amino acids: CASSLRVTSYEQYF.